This is a list of T cell receptor beta chains from one sample in a study of cytomegalovirus exposure and HLA in healthy donors. Repertoires were generated with immunoSEQ multiplex PCR, while TCRdb's copy carries only in-frame clones and drops some. The table shows 110,000 or so clones, with less than 85% occurring only once. The sequenced sample consisted of PBMCs. These receptors were taken from a middle-aged man in good health and CMV-seropositive. Both conserved end residues are part of each CDR3. D genes are given only for firm matches. Not every row has a clone size; where given, it reads once, few, many or a size class.

clone_size	v_call	d_call	j_call	cdr3_nt	cdr3_aa
-	TRBV19	-	TRBJ1-2	TGTGCCAGTAGTATACGGGATTTGAACTATGGCTACACCTTC	CASSIRDLNYGYTF
-	TRBV18	-	TRBJ2-1	TGTGCCAGCTCACCACAAACAGACTACAATGAGCAGTTCTTC	CASSPQTDYNEQFF
-	TRBV6-1	TRBD2	TRBJ2-1	TGTGCCAGCAGTGAAGGCGTAGCGGGGGGCCTCGGGAAGCAGTTCTTC	CASSEGVAGGLGKQFF
-	TRBV15	-	TRBJ1-1	TGTGCCACCAGCCCCCGACAGGATAGGGGCACTGAAGCTTTCTTT	CATSPRQDRGTEAFF
-	TRBV25-1	TRBD1	TRBJ1-1	TGTGCCAGCAGTCAGGGGGCTCGCACTGAAGCTTTCTTT	CASSQGARTEAFF
-	TRBV28	-	TRBJ1-4	TGTGCCAGCAGGAAGACAGGAGGAGATGAAAAACTGTTTTTT	CASRKTGGDEKLFF
-	TRBV11-3	TRBD2	TRBJ2-3	TGTGCCAGCACCTCGGGGGGTCCTAGCACAGATACGCAGTATTTT	CASTSGGPSTDTQYF
-	TRBV19	-	TRBJ2-1	TGTGCCAGTAGTATGGGCGGGAACTCCTACAATGAGCAGTTCTTC	CASSMGGNSYNEQFF
-	TRBV28	-	TRBJ1-5	TGTGCCAGCAGCTCACGAGGGGGTTTCCATCAGCCCCAGCATTTT	CASSSRGGFHQPQHF
-	TRBV29-1	-	TRBJ2-1	TGCAGCGTAACAGCCGGACTCTTAACCTACAATGAGCAGTTCTTC	CSVTAGLLTYNEQFF
-	TRBV13	-	TRBJ2-3	TGTGCCAGCAGCGGACCTTTAGCGACGGCAGATACGCAGTATTTT	CASSGPLATADTQYF
-	TRBV30	-	TRBJ1-1	TGTGCCTGGAGTGTGTTTCGGCGGGGCGAGGGTGTGAACACTGAAGCTTTCTTT	CAWSVFRRGEGVNTEAFF
few	TRBV11-2	TRBD1	TRBJ1-1	TGTGCCAGCAGCCAACAGGGGAGGAAGGGCCAAGCTTTCTTT	CASSQQGRKGQAFF
-	TRBV7-7	-	TRBJ1-5	TGTGCTAGCAGCTTATGGGCGGGGTTTGGCAATCAGCCCCAGCATTTT	CASSLWAGFGNQPQHF
-	TRBV12-5	TRBD1	TRBJ1-1	TGTGCTAGTGGTTTGGGGACAGGTCACTCTGAAGCTTTCTTT	CASGLGTGHSEAFF
-	TRBV11-3	TRBD1	TRBJ1-1	TGTGCCAGCAGGACCGGGACAGGGATTTTGAACACTGAAGCTTTCTTT	CASRTGTGILNTEAFF
once	TRBV4-1	TRBD1	TRBJ1-6	TGCGCCAGCAGCCAAGTTTCCGGGACAGGGTCGAATTCACCCCTCCACTTT	CASSQVSGTGSNSPLHF
few	TRBV2	-	TRBJ2-5	TGTGCCAGCAAACTACTAGGGAACCAAGAGACCCAGTACTTC	CASKLLGNQETQYF
-	TRBV5-6	TRBD2	TRBJ2-3	TGTGCCAGCAGCCCAGGACTAGCGGGGAATACGCAGTATTTT	CASSPGLAGNTQYF
few	TRBV11-2	TRBD2	TRBJ2-1	TGTGCCAGCAGCTTAGGGACTAGCGGCCTCAATGAGCAGTTCTTC	CASSLGTSGLNEQFF
-	TRBV9	TRBD2	TRBJ2-2	TGTGCCAGCAGCGTGGGACTAGCCTACACCGGGGAGCTGTTTTTT	CASSVGLAYTGELFF
-	TRBV7-6	-	TRBJ2-1	TGTGCCAGCAGCTCAGTAGCCGGGTATGAGCAGTTCTTC	CASSSVAGYEQFF
-	TRBV30	TRBD2	TRBJ2-4	TGTGCCCTGGACAGTCGGAGGACTAGCGGGAGGGGGGGAGCCAAAAACAGTCAGTACTTC	CALDSRRTSGRGGAKNSQYF
few	TRBV2	-	TRBJ2-1	TGTGCCAGCAGTGAACAGGCAGTTGCCTACAATGAGCAGTTCTTC	CASSEQAVAYNEQFF
-	TRBV19	-	TRBJ1-1	TGTGCCAGTACCCCGACAGGTTCTTACACTGAAGCTTTCTTT	CASTPTGSYTEAFF
few	TRBV7-3	TRBD2	TRBJ2-5	TGTGCCAGCAGCCAAGATAGCGGGGGCGATGAGCAGTACTTC	CASSQDSGGDEQYF
few	TRBV5-1	TRBD1	TRBJ1-4	TGCGCCAGGAGCGCCGGGACAGTAAAAACTAATGAAAAACTGTTTTTT	CARSAGTVKTNEKLFF
-	TRBV5-4	TRBD1	TRBJ1-1	TGTGCCAGCAGCACACAGGGGGTGAGTACTGAAGCTTTCTTT	CASSTQGVSTEAFF
once	TRBV6-5	TRBD1	TRBJ1-4	TGTGCCAGCAGTGAAGGGACAGGGTTCCTATTT	CASSEGTGFLF
-	TRBV20-1	-	TRBJ2-7	TGCAGTGCTAGTAACTACGAGCAGTACTTC	CSASNYEQYF
-	TRBV7-2	TRBD1	TRBJ2-1	TGTGCCAGCAGCTTACAGACAGGGTCGGGTATCGATGAGCAGTTCTTC	CASSLQTGSGIDEQFF
-	TRBV29-1	-	TRBJ1-2	TGCAGCGTTGAAGGCGAACGTGGCTACACCTTC	CSVEGERGYTF
-	TRBV7-2	-	TRBJ2-1	TGTGCCAGCAGCTTAAGTAGCGGCACCTACAATGAGCAGTTCTTC	CASSLSSGTYNEQFF
-	TRBV19	TRBD1	TRBJ2-1	TGTGCCAGTAGTGTCGGACAGGGCAATGAGCAGTTCTTC	CASSVGQGNEQFF
-	TRBV7-7	-	TRBJ2-5	TGTGCTAGCAGCGACCCAGGGGAGACCCAGTACTTC	CASSDPGETQYF
-	TRBV19	-	TRBJ1-6	TGTGCCAGTAGTACCCCCCCTCGACTGAGGACCTATAATTCACCCCTCCACTTT	CASSTPPRLRTYNSPLHF
-	TRBV28	-	TRBJ1-4	TGTGCCAGCAGTCTCCCCCGGGGACACGAAAAACTGTTTTTT	CASSLPRGHEKLFF
-	TRBV6-1	-	TRBJ1-2	TGTGCCAGCAACTTTAACTATGGCTACACCTTC	CASNFNYGYTF
once	TRBV30	-	TRBJ1-1	TGTGCCTGGAGTGCCCGGAGCACTGAAGCTTTCTTT	CAWSARSTEAFF
once	TRBV9	-	TRBJ1-4	TGTGCCAGCAGCGTCGGGGTTTTTAATGAAAAACTGTTTTTT	CASSVGVFNEKLFF
-	TRBV6-1	TRBD2	TRBJ2-7	TGTGCCACCGCCCCCGGGAGGGTATACGAGCAGTACTTC	CATAPGRVYEQYF
few	TRBV15	TRBD1	TRBJ2-4	TGTGCCACCAGCAGTCATTCCGGGACAGCCCAGAATTGGGCCAAAAACAGTCAGTACTTC	CATSSHSGTAQNWAKNSQYF
few	TRBV7-9	-	TRBJ2-5	TGTGCCAGCAGCCCGCGGGGTCCCGAGACCCAGTACTTC	CASSPRGPETQYF